Shown below are 14 T cell receptor beta chains from a single sample sequenced in a study of blood T cell repertoires in COVID-19. The data were produced by immunoSEQ multiplex PCR, yet TCRdb's version contains in-frame clones alone and is incomplete. This sample has over 45,000 clones, with 60% to 80% found just once. Sequencing was done on a sample of peripheral blood. The source of these receptors is a human donor with active or convalescent COVID-19. The donor label of this sample is uncertain.

The chain couples TRBV15 to TRBJ2-4; tentatively, D is TRBD2 (6 bases). V lost 6 bases and J 9 bases, leaving 18 bases between the germline ends. Germline loops: CDR1 LNHNV, CDR2 YYDKDF (reference sequence). The CDR3 contains 14 residues. The CDR3 bases are TGTGCCACCAGAGGAGTGGAGGGAAGTGGCATTCAGTACTTC. Protein product: CATRGVEGSGIQYF.

The chain carries TRBV30 and TRBJ2-1; TRBD2 matches 14 bases. Germline lookup yields CDR1 GTSNPN and CDR2 SVGIG (reference sequence). The CDR3 is made up of 15 amino acids. The J segment lost 9 bases and the V segment lost 2 bases, leaving 6 bases of the junction unmatched. CDR3 sequence (DNA): TGTGCCTGGAGTCCGTTAGGACTAGCGGGAGGTGAGCAGTTCTTC. This gives the protein CAWSPLGLAGGEQFF.

The rearrangement links TRBV30 to TRBJ2-1, with a tentative D call TRBD1 (6 bases). The germline CDR1 and CDR2 sequences are GTSNPN and SVGIG (reference sequence). V was pared by 3 bases and J by 7 bases, with 7 bases between. The length of the CDR3 is 11 residues. The CDR3, as DNA: TGTGCCTGGAGCAGGGGTAATGAGCAGTTCTTC. Amino acids: CAWSRGNEQFF.

V gene TRBV28 combines with J gene TRBJ1-4, with 8 bases aligning to TRBD1. The CDR3 loop spans 11 amino acids. Germline assignment: CDR1 MDHEN and CDR2 SYDVKM. Losses at the gene ends were 11 bases for V and 13 bases for J; bases not matched to a gene: 9. The CDR3 DNA follows: TGTGCCGCAGGGACAGGCTCAGGACTGTTTTTT. This sequence encodes CAAGTGSGLFF. The complete variable domain, with remaining parts taken from reference TRBV28 and TRBJ1-4, reads DVKVTQSSRYLVKRTGEKVFLECVQDMDHENMFWYRQDPGLGLRLIYFSYDVKMKEKGDIPEGYSVSREKKERFSLILESASTNQTSMYLCAAGTGSGLFFGSGTQLSVL.

The chain joins TRBV19 to TRBJ1-3, with no clear D. Trimming pared 0 bases from V and 0 bases from J, leaving 6 bases between. The CDR3 consists of 15 residues. Germline CDR1 is LNHDA and CDR2 is SQIVND (reference sequence). Here the CDR3 DNA reads TGTGCCAGTAGTATAGATCCGGGCTCTGGAAACACCATATATTTT. It is translated as CASSIDPGSGNTIYF.

The sample holds a few counts of this clone. This chain uses TRBV15 with TRBJ1-2; D is perhaps TRBD1 (5 bases). Germline V gives CDR1 LNHNV, CDR2 YYDKDF (reference sequence). Trimming stripped 6 bases from V and 4 bases from J, with 12 bases between. CDR3 length: 13 amino acids. CDR3 in amino acids: CATSERGGYGYTF. CDR3 bases: TGTGCCACCAGTGAAAGGGGAGGCTATGGCTACACCTTC.

The genes are TRBV11-3 and TRBJ2-1; 9 positions match TRBD2. The CDR3 has 16 amino acids. Germline V gives CDR1 SGHNT, CDR2 YENEEA. The V segment lost 1 base and the J segment 8 bases; nucleotides outside the gene matches: 9. The CDR3 loop is CASSLARRGGRDEQFF. The DNA of the CDR3 is TGTGCCAGCAGCTTAGCCCGGCGGGGCGGGAGGGATGAGCAGTTCTTC. Full variable domain (rest looked up from reference TRBV11-3 and TRBJ2-1): EAGVVQSPRYKIIEKKQPVAFWCNPISGHNTLYWYLQNLGQGPELLIRYENEEAVDDSQLPKDRFSAERLKGVDSTLKIQPAELGDSAVYLCASSLARRGGRDEQFFGPGTRLTVL.

The V and J genes are TRBV5-6 and TRBJ2-2, with TRBD1 identical over 12 bases. This CDR3 contains 15 residues. Germline CDR1 reads SGHDT; CDR2 reads YYEEEE. Unmatched junction bases numbered 4, after V lost 4 bases and J lost 6 bases. The CDR3 region is CASSRGQGASGELFF. The CDR3 region has the DNA TGTGCCAGCAGCCGGGGACAGGGGGCGTCCGGGGAGCTGTTTTTT.

The chain uses TRBV28 and TRBJ1-2, with TRBD1 as a possible D gene (6 bases). The germline V gene encodes CDR1 MDHEN and CDR2 SYDVKM. V lost 7 bases and J 4 bases, leaving 10 bases between the germline ends. CDR3 length: 12 residues. The chain's CDR3 is CASTRDTYGYTF. The DNA for the CDR3 is TGTGCCAGCACCCGGGACACCTATGGCTACACCTTC.

This clone was counted between two and nine times. The chain employs TRBV5-1 and TRBJ1-2, with D tentatively TRBD1 (5 bases). CDR1 is SGHRS, CDR2 YFSETQ, per germline. V was trimmed by 5 bases and J by 0 bases, leaving 8 bases between them. This CDR3 comprises 13 residues. CDR3 coding DNA: TGCGCCAGCAGGTCGACAGCTAACTATGGCTACACCTTC. It is translated as CASRSTANYGYTF.

The genes are TRBV5-5 and TRBJ1-3; D is unresolved. CDR1 is SGHKS and CDR2 is YYEKEE in the germline V gene (reference sequence). V was trimmed by 1 base and J by 7 bases, leaving 9 bases between them. CDR3 length equals 13 residues. The CDR3 DNA reads as TGTGCCAGCAGCTTGTCCATCCGGAACACCATATATTTT. This translates into CASSLSIRNTIYF.

This clone was picked up a small number of times. This rearrangement joins TRBV6-6 to TRBJ1-4; 7 bases map to TRBD1. This CDR3 has 14 amino acids. The J segment lost 5 bases and the V segment lost 7 bases, leaving 7 bases of the junction unmatched. Germline V gives CDR1 MNHNY, CDR2 SVGAGI (reference sequence). The CDR3 region has the DNA TGTGCCAGCACCAGGGGGTCTTTAAATGAAAAACTGTTTTTT. This codes for CASTRGSLNEKLFF.

V usage is TRBV3-1 (or the pseudogene TRBV3-2) and J usage is TRBJ2-2; TRBD2 agrees at 7 bases. This CDR3 is 16 amino acids long. Germline trimming cut 8 bases from V and 7 bases from J; bases unmatched to any gene: 16. Germline V lookup: CDR1 LGHDT, CDR2 YNNKEL (reference sequence). The CDR3, as DNA: TGTGCCAGCGCTAAAGCCGGGGAGGGCCATGACGGGGAGCTGTTTTTT. Translating it yields CASAKAGEGHDGELFF.

The chain employs TRBV5-1 and TRBJ1-3; D is possibly TRBD1 (5 bases). V was pared by 4 bases and J by 0 bases, with 8 bases between. This CDR3 is built from 14 residues. CDR1 and CDR2 (germline): SGHRS, YFSETQ. The CDR3 here is CASSTDSSGNTIYF. DNA for the CDR3: TGCGCCAGCAGCACAGACAGCTCTGGAAACACCATATATTTT.